This T cell receptor beta chain comes out of a study of T cells after somatic rescue of genetic block. Only in-frame clones appear in the TCRdb table, and some are missing; sequencing was by immunoSEQ multiplex PCR. The top ten hold around 30% of the sample, which has around 14,000 clones, about 65% seen once. The clonotype was recovered from a man aged 18 to 30. The source material was peripheral blood mononuclear cells (PBMCs).

CDR3 DNA sequence: TGTGCCAGCAGCTGGAGCAACCAGGGCTACACCTTC. It encodes CASSWSNQGYTF. This sequence joins TRBV7-9 and TRBJ1-2; D is uncertain. CDR1 SEHNR and CDR2 FQNEAQ come from the germline V gene (reference sequence). V lost 4 bases, J lost 8 bases, and 11 bases lay in between. This CDR3 is built from 12 residues.